What follows is one T cell receptor (beta chain) and its context. Using immunoSEQ multiplex PCR, the repertoire was profiled, and TCRdb retains in-frame clones only, with some absent. The sample yields about half a million clones, roughly 87% seen once. The treatment denotes: some 19 received Ad26.COV2.S at low or high dose, single or two shots; about 5 received placebo; per-sample allocation not given. Vaccine and placebo recipients were sampled on day 63 after the first injection. V shed 2 bases and J shed 5 bases, with 7 bases lying between them. Germline-derived CDR1 and CDR2 are SGHNT and YENEEA. This CDR3 comprises 13 residues. This entry comes from a study of Ad26.COV2.S vaccination and SARS-CoV-2 variants.

Material: peripheral blood, obtained in a trial of Ad26.COV2.S vaccine versus placebo. The chain recombines TRBV11-3 with TRBJ2-1; no clear D. The source of this sequence is a person aged 18-60 years who received the Ad26.COV2.S COVID-19 vaccine or a placebo. The CDR3 is CASSLMANNEQFF. CDR3 in DNA: TGTGCCAGCAGCTTAATGGCTAACAATGAGCAGTTCTTC.